These T cell receptor beta chains were read from a single sample in a study of identical twins. TCRdb processed the 5' RACE reads anew with MiXCR; each CDR3 protein has one entry. The profile shows 690,000 or so distinct CDR3 sequences, 8.6% of them singletons. A further study also used this sample, focusing on yellow fever vaccine responses in identical twins.

The sample consisted of PBMCs. The receptor set was obtained from a woman between 18 and 29 years old in good health. Both conserved end residues are part of each CDR3. A D gene is named only where the DNA matches it firmly. Expanded clones get a size class; other rows say once, few or many, or leave the size out.

v_call: TRBV19; j_call: TRBJ2-7; d_call: TRBD1; clone_size: few; cdr3_nt: TGTGCCAGTACCCATACAGGGGGCAACGAGCAGTACTTC; cdr3_aa: CASTHTGGNEQYF
v_call: TRBV12-3/TRBV12-4; j_call: TRBJ2-7; d_call: TRBD2; clone_size: few; cdr3_nt: TGTGCCACTTCGAATGGGGGGACTACTAAATACGAGCAGTACTTC; cdr3_aa: CATSNGGTTKYEQYF
v_call: TRBV11-1; j_call: TRBJ2-1; d_call: TRBD2; clone_size: many; cdr3_nt: TGTGCCAGCAGCTTAGGGGTGGCGGTAGCGGGAGTCTACAATGAGCAGTTCTTC; cdr3_aa: CASSLGVAVAGVYNEQFF
v_call: TRBV2; j_call: TRBJ2-7; d_call: -; clone_size: many; cdr3_nt: TGTGCCAGCAGTGAAGGCCACGAGCAGTACTTC; cdr3_aa: CASSEGHEQYF
v_call: TRBV7-9; j_call: TRBJ2-3; d_call: TRBD2; clone_size: -; cdr3_nt: TGTGCCAGCAGCATAAGACTAGCGGGTTTCACAGATACGCAGTATTTT; cdr3_aa: CASSIRLAGFTDTQYF
v_call: TRBV5-1; j_call: TRBJ2-1; d_call: TRBD2; clone_size: many; cdr3_nt: TGCGCCAGCACTATAGCGGGGGATGAGCAGTTCTTC; cdr3_aa: CASTIAGDEQFF
v_call: TRBV5-1; j_call: TRBJ2-1; d_call: TRBD2; clone_size: many; cdr3_nt: TGCGCCAGCAGCCGTCAGGGACAGAGCGGGGGGTCCTCCTACAATGAGCAGTTCTTC; cdr3_aa: CASSRQGQSGGSSYNEQFF
v_call: TRBV28; j_call: TRBJ2-3; d_call: -; clone_size: many; cdr3_nt: TGTGCCAGCAGCCAAGACAGGATTTGGACAGATACGCAGTATTTT; cdr3_aa: CASSQDRIWTDTQYF
v_call: TRBV28; j_call: TRBJ2-5; d_call: -; clone_size: few; cdr3_nt: TGTGCCAGCGACGATGGGGGGGGCTTGGAGACCCAGTACTTC; cdr3_aa: CASDDGGGLETQYF
v_call: TRBV5-1; j_call: TRBJ2-5; d_call: -; clone_size: many; cdr3_nt: TGCGCCAGCAGCTTTACAGGGATGGAGACCCAGTACTTC; cdr3_aa: CASSFTGMETQYF
v_call: TRBV20-1; j_call: TRBJ2-1; d_call: -; clone_size: few; cdr3_nt: TGCAGTGCTAGAGATCCGCAGCGGGTGGAGTTTGAGCAGTTCTTC; cdr3_aa: CSARDPQRVEFEQFF
v_call: TRBV5-1; j_call: TRBJ2-3; d_call: -; clone_size: many; cdr3_nt: TGCGCCAGCAACAAAGAAGGAGGGGTGGTGGCAGATACGCAGTATTTT; cdr3_aa: CASNKEGGVVADTQYF
v_call: TRBV20-1; j_call: TRBJ2-7; d_call: TRBD2; clone_size: few; cdr3_nt: TGCAGTGCGGGACTAGCGGGAGGAGTGGACTACGAGCAGTACTTC; cdr3_aa: CSAGLAGGVDYEQYF
v_call: TRBV10-3; j_call: TRBJ2-7; d_call: -; clone_size: few; cdr3_nt: TGTGCCACCTCAAACTCGACAGAATTCTACGAGCAGTACTTC; cdr3_aa: CATSNSTEFYEQYF
v_call: TRBV4-3; j_call: TRBJ2-1; d_call: -; clone_size: few; cdr3_nt: TGCGCCAGCAGCCAAGAGCTAGAAACCGGGTACAATGAGCAGTTCTTC; cdr3_aa: CASSQELETGYNEQFF
v_call: TRBV12-3/TRBV12-4; j_call: TRBJ2-7; d_call: -; clone_size: many; cdr3_nt: TGTGCCAGCAGTTTAAAGACTAGCTACGAGCAGTACTTC; cdr3_aa: CASSLKTSYEQYF
v_call: TRBV28; j_call: TRBJ2-1; d_call: TRBD2; clone_size: few; cdr3_nt: TGTGCCAGCTTGATAGCGGGAGTCTCGAACGATGAGCAGTTCTTC; cdr3_aa: CASLIAGVSNDEQFF
v_call: TRBV7-9; j_call: TRBJ2-4; d_call: -; clone_size: many; cdr3_nt: TGTGCCAGCAGCTCTGCTGGGGGAGGCGCTTTGGGAAACATTCAGTACTTC; cdr3_aa: CASSSAGGGALGNIQYF
v_call: TRBV19; j_call: TRBJ2-1; d_call: -; clone_size: -; cdr3_nt: TGTGCCAGTCGAATGGTCCAGAGCTCCTACAATGAGCAGTTCTTC; cdr3_aa: CASRMVQSSYNEQFF
v_call: TRBV20-1; j_call: TRBJ2-2; d_call: TRBD1; clone_size: many; cdr3_nt: TGCAGTGCCATTGACAGGGGGCAAACCGGGGAGCTGTTTTTT; cdr3_aa: CSAIDRGQTGELFF
v_call: TRBV5-1; j_call: TRBJ2-1; d_call: TRBD1; clone_size: many; cdr3_nt: TGCGCCAGCAGCTTATTAACGGGACAGGGGGCTGAGCAGTTCTTC; cdr3_aa: CASSLLTGQGAEQFF
v_call: TRBV3-1; j_call: TRBJ1-1; d_call: -; clone_size: -; cdr3_nt: TGTGCCAGCAGCCACAGCAGGGCCCGAAGGACTGAAGCTTTCTTT; cdr3_aa: CASSHSRARRTEAFF
v_call: TRBV4-1; j_call: TRBJ2-7; d_call: -; clone_size: few; cdr3_nt: TGCGCCAGCAGCCCCGTTGCCGGCTCCTACGAGCAGTACTTC; cdr3_aa: CASSPVAGSYEQYF
v_call: TRBV5-1; j_call: TRBJ2-5; d_call: -; clone_size: -; cdr3_nt: TGCGCCAGCAGCAACCGAGGAGGAGGGGGCGCAAGAGGGGAGACCCAGTACTTC; cdr3_aa: CASSNRGGGGARGETQYF
v_call: TRBV7-9; j_call: TRBJ2-1; d_call: -; clone_size: -; cdr3_nt: TGTGCCAGCCTCGGTTGGGGGCACTCCTACAATGAGCAGTTCTTC; cdr3_aa: CASLGWGHSYNEQFF
v_call: TRBV28; j_call: TRBJ2-3; d_call: -; clone_size: few; cdr3_nt: TGTGCCAGCAGCTCAGACTTCCTAATCAGCACAGATACGCAGTATTTT; cdr3_aa: CASSSDFLISTDTQYF
v_call: TRBV29-1; j_call: TRBJ2-3; d_call: -; clone_size: few; cdr3_nt: TGCAGCGTTCACCGGGGGCCCCGGACAGATACGCAGTATTTT; cdr3_aa: CSVHRGPRTDTQYF
v_call: TRBV6-5; j_call: TRBJ2-3; d_call: TRBD2; clone_size: -; cdr3_nt: TGTGCCAGCAGTCCTCGAGGAGCGGGGGGGGGAGATACGCAGTATTTT; cdr3_aa: CASSPRGAGGGDTQYF
v_call: TRBV12-3/TRBV12-4; j_call: TRBJ2-7; d_call: -; clone_size: few; cdr3_nt: TGTGCCAGCACCAAGAGCTTCCCTCAGGTCGACGAGCAGTACTTC; cdr3_aa: CASTKSFPQVDEQYF
v_call: TRBV20-1; j_call: TRBJ2-1; d_call: TRBD1; clone_size: many; cdr3_nt: TGCAGTGCCCTGGACAGGGGGCTCCAGTTCTTC; cdr3_aa: CSALDRGLQFF
v_call: TRBV20-1; j_call: TRBJ2-1; d_call: TRBD2; clone_size: few; cdr3_nt: TGCAGTGCTGCCGGGACTAGCGTCTTCAGTGAGCAGTTCTTC; cdr3_aa: CSAAGTSVFSEQFF
v_call: TRBV20-1; j_call: TRBJ2-3; d_call: -; clone_size: few; cdr3_nt: TGCAGTGCTAGACGAGGGACATCAGATACGCAGTATTTT; cdr3_aa: CSARRGTSDTQYF
v_call: TRBV12-3/TRBV12-4; j_call: TRBJ2-6; d_call: TRBD1; clone_size: -; cdr3_nt: TGTGCCAGCAGCAAGGGACAGGGGGCTTTTACTGGGGCCAACGTCCTGACTTTC; cdr3_aa: CASSKGQGAFTGANVLTF
v_call: TRBV2; j_call: TRBJ2-5; d_call: TRBD2; clone_size: -; cdr3_nt: TGTGCCAGCACCGTTCCATGGGCCACTAGCGGGGGAAGCGGAGAGACCCAGTACTTC; cdr3_aa: CASTVPWATSGGSGETQYF
v_call: TRBV4-3; j_call: TRBJ2-4; d_call: -; clone_size: few; cdr3_nt: TGCGCCAGCAGCCAAGAGAGGGGGGTTGCCAAAAACATTCAGTACTTC; cdr3_aa: CASSQERGVAKNIQYF
v_call: TRBV7-8; j_call: TRBJ2-5; d_call: TRBD1; clone_size: few; cdr3_nt: TGTGCCAGCAGCACCGGGACAGCCCCGGGTGGAGAGACCCAGTACTTC; cdr3_aa: CASSTGTAPGGETQYF
v_call: TRBV7-9; j_call: TRBJ1-5; d_call: -; clone_size: -; cdr3_nt: TGTGCCAGCAGCTTGACCGCTGATCAGCCCCAGCATTTT; cdr3_aa: CASSLTADQPQHF
v_call: TRBV15; j_call: TRBJ2-7; d_call: TRBD1; clone_size: few; cdr3_nt: TGTGCCACCAGCTCTTATCGGGACAGAGCCACCTACGAGCAGTACTTC; cdr3_aa: CATSSYRDRATYEQYF
v_call: TRBV9; j_call: TRBJ2-1; d_call: -; clone_size: -; cdr3_nt: TGTGCCAGCAGGGGGTCCGTTAATGAGCAGTTCTTC; cdr3_aa: CASRGSVNEQFF
v_call: TRBV20-1; j_call: TRBJ2-3; d_call: -; clone_size: -; cdr3_nt: TGCAGTGCTAGATCGTCTTACACAGATACGCAGTATTTT; cdr3_aa: CSARSSYTDTQYF
v_call: TRBV7-2; j_call: TRBJ2-5; d_call: -; clone_size: -; cdr3_nt: TGTGCCAGCAGCTTATACGGGGGGCCCCAAGAGACCCAGTACTTC; cdr3_aa: CASSLYGGPQETQYF
v_call: TRBV5-1; j_call: TRBJ2-2; d_call: TRBD2; clone_size: -; cdr3_nt: TGCGCCAGCGGGGGACTAGCGGGCAACACCGGGGAGCTGTTTTTT; cdr3_aa: CASGGLAGNTGELFF
v_call: TRBV23-1; j_call: TRBJ2-1; d_call: TRBD2; clone_size: -; cdr3_nt: TGCGCCAGCAGTCAATCTCCCCGGACTAGCGGGAGGGCCTATGAGCAGTTCTTC; cdr3_aa: CASSQSPRTSGRAYEQFF
v_call: TRBV6-1; j_call: TRBJ2-5; d_call: TRBD2; clone_size: few; cdr3_nt: TGTGCCAGCAGTGAATTCCAGCGGGGGTTCGGGGAGACCCAGTACTTC; cdr3_aa: CASSEFQRGFGETQYF
v_call: TRBV27; j_call: TRBJ2-1; d_call: TRBD2; clone_size: few; cdr3_nt: TGTGCCAGCAGTTTAAGCCCACTAGCGGGGGGGCAGGGCAATGAGCAGTTCTTC; cdr3_aa: CASSLSPLAGGQGNEQFF
v_call: TRBV7-9; j_call: TRBJ2-5; d_call: TRBD2; clone_size: -; cdr3_nt: TGTGCCAGCAGCCCGGAGACTAGCGACCAAGAGACCCAGTACTTC; cdr3_aa: CASSPETSDQETQYF
v_call: TRBV12-3/TRBV12-4; j_call: TRBJ2-4; d_call: TRBD1; clone_size: many; cdr3_nt: TGTGCCAGCAGTTCCCGGGACAGCTACCTAGCCAAAAACATTCAGTACTTC; cdr3_aa: CASSSRDSYLAKNIQYF
v_call: TRBV21-1; j_call: TRBJ2-2; d_call: -; clone_size: few; cdr3_nt: TGTGCCAGCAGCAGTCAGGGGCAAATCACCGGGGAGCTGTTTTTT; cdr3_aa: CASSSQGQITGELFF
v_call: TRBV11-2; j_call: TRBJ1-5; d_call: -; clone_size: -; cdr3_nt: TGTGCCAGCAGCTTAGTGGGTGCAGGGTCCCATAGCAATCAGCCCCAGCATTTT; cdr3_aa: CASSLVGAGSHSNQPQHF
v_call: TRBV5-6; j_call: TRBJ2-6; d_call: -; clone_size: -; cdr3_nt: TGTGCCAGCACCAATTGGGGTCTGACTGGGGCCAACGTCCTGACTTTC; cdr3_aa: CASTNWGLTGANVLTF
v_call: TRBV27; j_call: TRBJ2-5; d_call: -; clone_size: few; cdr3_nt: TGTGCCAGCAGTTTTTATGAGGGTACCAAGGAGACCCAGTACTTC; cdr3_aa: CASSFYEGTKETQYF
v_call: TRBV5-1; j_call: TRBJ2-2; d_call: TRBD2; clone_size: few; cdr3_nt: TGCGCCAGCAGCTTTGGGACTAGCAATGTTCGCACCGGGGAGCTGTTTTTT; cdr3_aa: CASSFGTSNVRTGELFF
v_call: TRBV24-1; j_call: TRBJ2-1; d_call: TRBD2; clone_size: many; cdr3_nt: TGTGCCGTTGGGCGGGAGAGGACCTACAATGAGCAGTTCTTC; cdr3_aa: CAVGRERTYNEQFF
v_call: TRBV29-1; j_call: TRBJ2-7; d_call: -; clone_size: few; cdr3_nt: TGCAGCGGGCGGGACGGTCACTACGAGCAGTACTTC; cdr3_aa: CSGRDGHYEQYF
v_call: TRBV6-5; j_call: TRBJ1-1; d_call: -; clone_size: -; cdr3_nt: TGTGCCAGCAGTTACGTTCCCGGAGGGGGCACTGAAGCTTTCTTT; cdr3_aa: CASSYVPGGGTEAFF
v_call: TRBV29-1; j_call: TRBJ1-1; d_call: -; clone_size: few; cdr3_nt: TGCAGCGTTGAGGAGCAGAAACTTCGGACTGAAGCTTTCTTT; cdr3_aa: CSVEEQKLRTEAFF
v_call: TRBV9; j_call: TRBJ2-2; d_call: TRBD2; clone_size: -; cdr3_nt: TGTGCCAGCAGCGTTACTAGCGGGGGAACCGGGGAGCTGTTTTTT; cdr3_aa: CASSVTSGGTGELFF
v_call: TRBV29-1; j_call: TRBJ2-1; d_call: -; clone_size: many; cdr3_nt: TGCAGCGTTGAAGACAGAACCCTTTACAATGAGCAGTTCTTC; cdr3_aa: CSVEDRTLYNEQFF
v_call: TRBV5-1; j_call: TRBJ2-2; d_call: -; clone_size: few; cdr3_nt: TGCGCCAGCAGCCCTCCAGGGAGGAACACCGGGGAGCTGTTTTTT; cdr3_aa: CASSPPGRNTGELFF
v_call: TRBV10-3; j_call: TRBJ2-5; d_call: TRBD2; clone_size: few; cdr3_nt: TGTGCCATCAGAACAGGACTAGCGGGGGAGACCCAGTACTTC; cdr3_aa: CAIRTGLAGETQYF